This note documents a single TCR beta chain sequence. Its antigen is unidentified. This sample stems from a study of shared clonotypes between healthy human individuals. Study-level findings and limits: Memory subsets generally showed smaller estimated richness than naive subsets did. It was the non-shared clonotypes that had lower generation probabilities than clonotypes shared by all four donors.

The CDR3 covers 14 residues. Trimming cost V 3 bases and J 7 bases, with 15 bases left between them. Looked up from germline, CDR1 is MDHEN and CDR2 is SYDVKM. A CD45RA+ naive subset and a CD45RA-negative memory subset were split from CD4+ cells. Under the authors' procedure: Junction-only immunoSEQ data arrived without quality scores, meaning filtering differed. Repertoires were generated with immunoSEQ multiplex PCR, while TCRdb's copy carries only in-frame clones and drops some. Clonal size and the V and J genes are those of that table, whereas D and trimming came from the DNA. The sample records some 1.5 million clones, roughly 96% being singletons.

This sequence originates from a man aged 25-45 years in good health. This sequence joins TRBV28 and TRBJ1-1, with D perhaps TRBD1 (6 bases). Sequenced sample: naive CD4+ T cells sorted from blood. The sample's subset: CD45RA+ positively selected. CDR3 nucleotides: TGTGCCAGCAGTTTGGTTGTGGGGGCGCGTGAAGCTTTCTTT. Its protein product is CASSLVVGAREAFF.